This record concerns one TCR beta chain sequence. Antigen: not known. This sample is drawn from a study of post-analysis software for immune sequencing data. Findings of the study overall: In patients, about five TRBV segments were more frequent than in controls, with TRBV5-6, TRBV5-1 and TRBV20-1 among them. Significantly lower normalized Chao1 diversity was seen in multiple sclerosis patients than in controls. Under the F measure, samples that were prepared in one batch clustered strongly together.

The TCR beta cDNA libraries contained unique molecular identifiers. TCRdb analysed the PCR reads with MiXCR anew, one entry per CDR3 protein. Of hundreds of thousands of distinct CDR3 sequences in the sample, approximately 53% are singletons; the top ten hold about 4.5%. Germline CDR1 is SGHKS and CDR2 is YYEKEE (reference sequence). The CDR3 loop spans 13 amino acids. Sequenced material: blood. The clonotype comes from a girl under 18 with multiple sclerosis. The chain carries TRBV5-5 and TRBJ2-7, with 9 bases that match TRBD2. Matching the DNA end better, TRBJ2-1 makes the J call doubtful. This chain's CDR3 is CASSLTSGHEQFF. The CDR3 DNA follows: TGTGCCAGCAGCTTGACTAGCGGGCATGAGCAGTTCTTC.